This entry is about one T cell receptor (beta chain). The assay was immunoSEQ multiplex PCR, and TCRdb's table has in-frame clones only and misses some. This repertoire shows fewer than 50,000 clones, approximately 94% found once; its top ten account for roughly 0.8%. The data were obtained in a study of control samples from healthy donors and cancer patients. The CDR3 length is 17 residues. CDR1 and CDR2 (germline): KGHDR, SFDVKD. V dropped 3 bases and J dropped 2; count of bases not matched to a gene: 4. The clonotype comes from a man aged 25 to 45 with colorectal cancer. Material for sequencing was PBMCs. The rearrangement links TRBV24-1 to TRBJ2-3; 13 bases align to TRBD2. The CDR3, as DNA: TGTGCCACCAGTGATACGGGACTAGCGGGGAACACAGATACGCAGTATTTT. This translates into CATSDTGLAGNTDTQYF.